This T cell receptor beta chain was documented in a study of cytomegalovirus exposure and HLA in healthy donors. 60 Vbeta and 13 Jbeta primers were used in PCR. Profiling relied on immunoSEQ multiplex PCR, and the TCRdb table lists in-frame clones only, not all of them. The sample lists approximately 210,000 clones, roughly 82% occurring once. Overall study findings and caveats: It was reported in a later analysis that an Asian-associated ancestry cluster showed fewer N-insertions than the 666-donor mean. As a later analysis showed, a missense DCLRE1C variant was linked to trimming of TCR beta V- and J-genes. In an earlier analysis, in approximately 630 donors, most V segments appeared productive either ~87% or ~30% of the time.

Comment on this clone: As yet, its antigen is unknown.

CDR3 length equals 14 residues. The germline V gene has CDR1 SGHNT and CDR2 YYREEE (reference sequence). With 6 bases removed from V and 7 bases from J, the gap between germline ends came to 16 bases. Each donor was nominally healthy when sampled (though unrecorded immune exposures were likely). This TCR was sampled from a man aged 35 to 55 in good health and CMV-seropositive. The chain carries TRBV5-4 and TRBJ2-2, with a possible D match to TRBD1 (6 bases). The sample comprised PBMCs. CDR3 residues: CASTKTGNGGELFF. CDR3 DNA sequence: TGTGCCAGCACCAAAACAGGGAACGGCGGGGAGCTGTTTTTT.